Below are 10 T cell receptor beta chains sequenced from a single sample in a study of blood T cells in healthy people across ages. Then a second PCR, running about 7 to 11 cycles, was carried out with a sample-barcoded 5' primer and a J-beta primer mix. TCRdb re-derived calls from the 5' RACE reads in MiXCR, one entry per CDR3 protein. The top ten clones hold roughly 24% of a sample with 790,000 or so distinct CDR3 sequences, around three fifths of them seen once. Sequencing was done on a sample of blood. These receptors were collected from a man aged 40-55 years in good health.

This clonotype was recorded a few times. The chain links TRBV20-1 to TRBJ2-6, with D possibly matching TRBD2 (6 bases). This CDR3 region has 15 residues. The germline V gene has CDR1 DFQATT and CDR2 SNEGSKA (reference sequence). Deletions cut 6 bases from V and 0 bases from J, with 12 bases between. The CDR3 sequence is CSARGASSGANVLTF. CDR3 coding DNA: TGCAGTGCCCGCGGGGCGAGCTCTGGGGCCAACGTCCTGACTTTC.

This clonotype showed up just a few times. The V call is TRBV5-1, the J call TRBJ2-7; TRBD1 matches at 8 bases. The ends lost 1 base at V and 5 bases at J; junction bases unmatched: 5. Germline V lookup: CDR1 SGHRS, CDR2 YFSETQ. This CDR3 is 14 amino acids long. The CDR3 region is CASSLYAGGDEQYF. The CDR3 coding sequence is TGCGCCAGCAGCTTGTATGCAGGGGGCGACGAGCAGTACTTC.

Here the CDR3 DNA reads TGTGCCAGCAGTTTTCTGACAGGGTCTGACTATGGCTACACCTTC. The encoded protein is CASSFLTGSDYGYTF. The chain employs TRBV27 and TRBJ1-2; 7 bases line up with TRBD1. The CDR3 runs to 15 residues. Germline CDR1 MNHEY, CDR2 SMNVEV (reference sequence). After removal of 3 bases from V and 3 bases from J, the junction contained 7 bases not matched to a gene.

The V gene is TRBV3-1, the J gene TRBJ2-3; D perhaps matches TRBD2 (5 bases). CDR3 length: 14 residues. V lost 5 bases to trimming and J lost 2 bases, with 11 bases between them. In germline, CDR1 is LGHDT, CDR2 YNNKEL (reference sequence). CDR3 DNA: TGTGCCAGCAGCTCCCTAGCAACCACAGATACGCAGTATTTT. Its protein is CASSSLATTDTQYF.

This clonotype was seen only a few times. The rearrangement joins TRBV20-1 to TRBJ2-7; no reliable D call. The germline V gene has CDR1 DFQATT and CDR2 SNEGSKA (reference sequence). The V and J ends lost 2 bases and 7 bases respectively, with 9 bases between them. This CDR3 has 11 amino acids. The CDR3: CSARIGGEQYF. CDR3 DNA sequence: TGCAGTGCTAGAATCGGTGGGGAGCAGTACTTC.

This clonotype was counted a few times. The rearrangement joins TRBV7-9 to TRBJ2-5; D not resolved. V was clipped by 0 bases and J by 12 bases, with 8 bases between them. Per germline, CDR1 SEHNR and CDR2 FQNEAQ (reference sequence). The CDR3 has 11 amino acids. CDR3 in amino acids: CASSLADPKYF. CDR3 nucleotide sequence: TGTGCCAGCAGCTTAGCTGACCCAAAGTACTTC.

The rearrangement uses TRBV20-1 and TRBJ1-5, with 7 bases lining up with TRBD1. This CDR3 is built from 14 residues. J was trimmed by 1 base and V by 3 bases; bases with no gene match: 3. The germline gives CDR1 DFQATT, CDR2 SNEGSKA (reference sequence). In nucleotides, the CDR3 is TGCAGTGCTAGGGGGGGACAGAGCAATCAGCCCCAGCATTTT. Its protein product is CSARGGQSNQPQHF.

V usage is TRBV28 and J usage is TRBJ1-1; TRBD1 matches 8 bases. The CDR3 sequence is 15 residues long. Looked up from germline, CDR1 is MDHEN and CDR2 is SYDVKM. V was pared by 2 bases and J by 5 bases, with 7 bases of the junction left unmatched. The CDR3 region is CASSLPDRGWTEAFF. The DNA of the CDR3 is TGTGCCAGCAGTTTACCCGACAGGGGATGGACTGAAGCTTTCTTT.

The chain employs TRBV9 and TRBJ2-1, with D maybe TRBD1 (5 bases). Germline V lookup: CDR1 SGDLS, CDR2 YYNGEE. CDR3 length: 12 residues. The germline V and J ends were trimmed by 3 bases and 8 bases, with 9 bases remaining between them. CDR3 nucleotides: TGTGCCAGCAGCGCGGAAGGGGATGAGCAGTTCTTC. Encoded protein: CASSAEGDEQFF.

The chain's CDR3 is CASSLFGSNAYGYTF. CDR3 coding DNA: TGTGCCAGCAGCTTATTTGGCAGCAACGCCTATGGCTACACCTTC. The V gene is TRBV7-6, the J gene TRBJ1-2; D uncertain. The germline V and J ends were trimmed by 2 bases and 4 bases, with 14 bases remaining between them. This CDR3 has 15 amino acids. Germline CDR1 reads SGHVS; CDR2 reads FNYEAQ.